This entry lists 7 T cell receptor beta chains sequenced from one sample in a study of OX40 agonist ivuxolimab in advanced cancers. Method: immunoSEQ multiplex PCR; TCRdb's copy keeps in-frame clones and lacks some. The sample includes roughly 65,000 clones, about four fifths of them seen just once. Sequenced here: CD4+ or CD8+ T cells sorted from blood, sampled in a trial of the OX40 agonist ivuxolimab. Every receptor here comes from an adult with an advanced solid tumor such as melanoma, head and neck, liver or kidney cancer.

The chain couples TRBV29-1 to TRBJ1-1, with a weak D call TRBD1 (5 bases). V was shortened by 6 bases and J by 4 bases, with 24 bases between the two germline ends. The germline CDR1 and CDR2 sequences are SQVTM and ANQGSEA. CDR3 size: 16 residues. The DNA of the CDR3 is TGCAGCGTGAGCCGGGACCAAACATTGCGGGGCACTGAAGCTTTCTTT. Translation gives CSVSRDQTLRGTEAFF.

The rearrangement links TRBV18 to TRBJ2-5; the D is unclear. The CDR3 totals 11 residues. Trimming took 3 bases from V and 4 from J, leaving 3 bases between them. Germline values: CDR1 KGHSH, CDR2 LQKENI. The CDR3 protein is CASSPSETQYF. The CDR3 nucleotides are TGTGCCAGCTCACCTTCAGAGACCCAGTACTTC.

J is TRBJ2-7 and V is TRBV27, with TRBD1 matching over 7 bases. The CDR3 has 14 amino acids. V gave up 5 bases and J gave up 4 bases; unmatched junction bases: 8. Germline CDR1 is MNHEY and CDR2 is SMNVEV (reference sequence). Here the CDR3 reads CASSPRQGRYEQYF. The DNA of the CDR3 is TGTGCCAGCAGTCCCCGACAGGGACGGTACGAGCAGTACTTC.

This clone was counted a single time. At one end, the junction sequence differs from germline, possibly due to a read error. The chain joins TRBV7-7 to TRBJ2-3; possibly TRBD1 or TRBD2 for D (5 bases each). CDR1 is SSHAT, CDR2 FNYEAQ, per germline (reference sequence). The CDR3 runs 15 residues. The CDR3 here is CASSPGTSPTDTQYF. CDR3 bases: TGTGCTAGCAGCCCCGGGACCAGCCCCACAGATACGCAGTATTTT.

CDR3 sequence reads: CASSSQQGEETQYF. The DNA for the CDR3 is TGTGCCAGCAGTTCCCAACAGGGGGAAGAGACCCAGTACTTC. The rearrangement joins TRBV2 to TRBJ2-5; TRBD1 matches at 8 bases. V shed 5 bases and J 3 bases; nucleotides not matched to a gene: 5. CDR1 SNHLY and CDR2 FYNNEI come from the germline V gene. The CDR3 consists of 14 residues. Supplemented by reference TRBV2 and TRBJ2-5, the full variable domain reads EPEVTQTPSHQVTQMGQEVILRCVPISNHLYFYWYRQILGQKVEFLVSFYNNEISEKSEIFDDQFSVERPDGSNFTLKIRSTKLEDSAMYFCASSSQQGEETQYFGPGTRLLVL.

The table lists this clone with a few counts. The J gene is TRBJ2-5, the V gene TRBV5-1; TRBD1 might be the D (5 bases). Per germline, CDR1 SGHRS and CDR2 YFSETQ. The CDR3 contains 14 residues. Trimming stripped 6 bases from V and 5 bases from J, with 17 bases between. CDR3 sequence (DNA): TGCGCCAGCAAACCCGGGTCCAAGGGGGAGACCCAGTACTTC. Its protein product is CASKPGSKGETQYF. Filled out from reference TRBV5-1 and TRBJ2-5, the complete variable domain reads KAGVTQTPRYLIKTRGQQVTLSCSPISGHRSVSWYQQTPGQGLQFLFEYFSETQRNKGNFPGRFSGRQFSNSRSEMNVSTLELGDSALYLCASKPGSKGETQYFGPGTRLLVL.

This clone was counted a few times. The chain couples TRBV18 to TRBJ1-2; D gene unclear. V was shortened by 3 bases and J by 8 bases, with 10 bases between the two germline ends. Germline CDR1 KGHSH, CDR2 LQKENI. The CDR3 is 12 residues long. The CDR3 DNA sequence: TGTGCCAGCTCACCGAGGGTGGGCGGCTACACCTTC. Translation: CASSPRVGGYTF.